Given below is one TCR beta chain in context. TCRdb reprocessed the 5' RACE reads and stores each CDR3 protein as one record, lacking DNA. The sample has under 200,000 distinct CDR3 sequences; the top ten hold less than 20%. There are 16 residues in the CDR3. CDR1 and CDR2 from the germline V gene are SGHTA and FQGNSA. The entry originates in a study of T cells expressing NK-cell markers. The sequence was obtained from a woman between 18 and 75 years old in good health. Sequencing was carried out using blood T cells: a sorted CD56 or NKG2C T cell subset, CD4+ or CD8+ T cells, or bulk PBMC T cells (not recorded which). V is TRBV7-2 and J is TRBJ1-2; lacking DNA, the TRBD1 call made by TCRdb goes unchecked. This chain's CDR3 is CASSGRRAGGEYGYTF.